Each of the 20 T cell receptor beta chains below was sequenced from the same sample in a study of blood T cell repertoires in COVID-19. Clones were read by immunoSEQ multiplex PCR, and TCRdb kept only the in-frame ones, dropping some. This sample has hundreds of thousands of clones; more than 75% occur once, and the top ten carry around 3%. The sample was PBMCs or T cells enriched from blood (not recorded which). Receptors originate from a woman aged 40 to 49 with acute COVID-19.

This chain connects TRBV24-1 to TRBJ1-5; a weak D match, TRBD1 (6 bases). The CDR3 has 16 amino acids. The germline CDR1 and CDR2 sequences are KGHDR and SFDVKD. Trimming cost V 4 bases and J 0 bases, with 12 bases left between them. The CDR3 protein is CATSEGKGDSNQPQHF. CDR3 bases: TGTGCCACCAGTGAAGGTAAGGGGGATAGCAATCAGCCCCAGCATTTT.

The rearrangement links TRBV4-1 to TRBJ2-5, with TRBD2 matching 13 bases. Trimming at V came to 4 bases and at J to 0 bases, leaving 5 bases not matched to a gene. The CDR3 has 17 amino acids. Germline CDR1 is MGHRA and CDR2 is YSYEKL. CDR3 protein: CASSRLAGGRNQETQYF. The CDR3 nucleotides are TGCGCCAGCAGCCGACTAGCGGGAGGAAGGAACCAAGAGACCCAGTACTTC.

The chain carries TRBV5-6 and TRBJ1-1, with D unresolved. Germline CDR1 SGHDT, CDR2 YYEEEE. This CDR3 is built from 12 residues. V lost 1 base to trimming and J lost 8 bases, with 9 bases between them. In DNA form, the CDR3 reads TGTGCCAGCAGCTTGATTCGGGGAGAAGCTTTCTTT. The encoded protein is CASSLIRGEAFF.

The chain combines TRBV2 with TRBJ1-2; 7 nucleotides agree with TRBD1. J was trimmed by 0 bases and V by 6 bases; bases with no gene match: 4. The CDR3 has 14 amino acids. Germline CDR1 is SNHLY and CDR2 is FYNNEI. Here the CDR3 DNA reads TGTGCCAGCAGCGGGGACAGAACTAACTATGGCTACACCTTC. It encodes CASSGDRTNYGYTF.

The rearrangement uses TRBV2 and TRBJ2-5, with TRBD2 matching 8 bases. Germline CDR1 reads SNHLY; CDR2 reads FYNNEI. Trimming at V came to 6 bases and at J to 5 bases, leaving 11 bases not matched to a gene. The CDR3 has 15 amino acids. CDR3 residues: CASRTGLVFLETQYF. The CDR3 region has the DNA TGTGCCAGCAGAACGGGACTAGTGTTTTTGGAGACCCAGTACTTC.

CDR3 loop: CASSWGTGSLNTEAFF. CDR3 bases: TGTGCCAGTAGTTGGGGGACAGGGTCCTTGAACACTGAAGCTTTCTTT. This rearrangement joins TRBV19 to TRBJ1-1; 9 bases are a match to TRBD1. The CDR3 consists of 16 residues. CDR1 and CDR2 from the germline V gene are LNHDA and SQIVND (reference sequence). With V trimmed by 5 bases and J by 0 bases, 7 bases remained unmatched.

The gene calls are TRBV5-1 and TRBJ1-2, with a possible D match to TRBD1 (6 bases). The CDR3 runs 14 residues. The germline CDR1 and CDR2 sequences are SGHRS and YFSETQ. Trimming removed 4 bases at V and 5 bases at J, with 15 bases between. CDR3 amino acids: CASSDRKKTYGYTF. CDR3 sequence (DNA): TGCGCCAGCAGCGACAGGAAAAAAACTTATGGCTACACCTTC.

The J gene is TRBJ2-7, the V gene TRBV3-1 (or the pseudogene TRBV3-2), with D perhaps TRBD1 (5 bases). This CDR3 is 14 amino acids long. CDR1 and CDR2 from the germline V gene are LGHDT and YNNKEL (reference sequence). Trimming took 0 bases from V and 5 from J, leaving 11 bases between them. CDR3 loop: CASSQEQAGNEQYF. For the CDR3, the DNA is TGTGCCAGCAGCCAAGAACAGGCTGGCAACGAGCAGTACTTC.

CDR3 sequence (DNA): TGTGCCAGCAGCCCGAACAGGGGAACTAATGAAAAACTGTTTTTT. It codes for CASSPNRGTNEKLFF. The chain carries TRBV3-1 (or the pseudogene TRBV3-2) and TRBJ1-4, with 7 bases aligning to TRBD1. The CDR3 sequence is 15 residues long. Germline V gene data show CDR1 as LGHDT and CDR2 as YNNKEL (reference sequence). V shed 4 bases, J shed 1 base, and the junction held 3 bases outside the gene matches.

The chain joins TRBV7-9 to TRBJ2-1; 7 nucleotides match TRBD1. The CDR3 contains 16 residues. Germline V gene lookup returns CDR1 SEHNR and CDR2 FQNEAQ (reference sequence). The junction had 4 bases not matched to a gene; V was cut back by 2 bases and J by 0 bases. The CDR3 DNA reads TGTGCCAGCAGCTTAAGGGGGCGCGGCTCCTACAATGAGCAGTTCTTC. Protein sequence: CASSLRGRGSYNEQFF. Complete variable domain (other parts from reference TRBV7-9 and TRBJ2-1): DTGVSQNPRHKITKRGQNVTFRCDPISEHNRLYWYRQTLGQGPEFLTYFQNEAQLEKSRLLSDRFSAERPKGSFSTLEIQRTEQGDSAMYLCASSLRGRGSYNEQFFGPGTRLTVL.

This sequence joins TRBV18 and TRBJ2-7; D not certain. The CDR3 is 13 residues long. CDR1 KGHSH and CDR2 LQKENI come from the germline V gene. V was cut by 6 bases and J by 3 bases, with 12 bases left in between. The CDR3 spells CASSPAGFYEQYF. CDR3 in DNA: TGTGCCAGCTCCCCGGCAGGATTCTACGAGCAGTACTTC.

The chain uses TRBV27 and TRBJ2-7; D is unclear. V shed 2 bases and J shed 4 bases, with 9 bases lying between them. Germline V gene data show CDR1 as MNHEY and CDR2 as SMNVEV (reference sequence). This CDR3 spans 13 amino acids. CDR3 coding DNA: TGTGCCAGCAGTTTAGCGAGGAGTTACGAGCAGTACTTC. It is translated as CASSLARSYEQYF.

The chain links TRBV12-3 or TRBV12-4 to TRBJ2-7; D remains unclear. This CDR3 has 13 residues. The ends were cut back, 3 bases at V and 4 bases at J, with 10 bases in the middle. In DNA form, the CDR3 reads TGTGCCAGCAGTTTTCTCGGTCTTTACGAGCAGTACTTC. Residues: CASSFLGLYEQYF.

This clone was recorded once. The same CDR3 arises from other DNA sequences in this sample as well. The V gene is TRBV5-4, the J gene TRBJ2-3; D call uncertain. Trimming cost V 2 bases and J 2 bases, with 12 bases left between them. The CDR3 has 15 residues. CDR1 and CDR2 from the germline V gene are SGHNT and YYREEE (reference sequence). The CDR3 here is CASSLSGRPTDTQYF. CDR3 coding DNA: TGTGCCAGCAGCTTATCGGGTCGCCCCACAGATACGCAGTATTTT.

The CDR3 coding sequence is TGTGCCAGCAGCTTGGGTGTACTAGACACCGGGGAGCTGTTTTTT. The encoded protein is CASSLGVLDTGELFF. The gene calls are TRBV11-2 and TRBJ2-2, with D possibly TRBD2 on 5 matching bases. The CDR3 has 15 residues. Germline CDR1 reads SGHAT; CDR2 reads FQNNGV. The ends were cut back, 3 bases at V and 3 bases at J, with 11 bases in the middle.

In its sample, this clone was seen once. The V gene is TRBV12-3 or TRBV12-4, the J gene TRBJ2-7, with D uncertain. V was pared by 2 bases and J by 3 bases, with 5 bases between. The CDR3 consists of 12 residues. This chain's CDR3 is CASSLIGYEQYF. The CDR3 region has the DNA TGTGCCAGCAGTTTAATCGGCTACGAGCAGTACTTC.

The chain links TRBV10-3 to TRBJ1-6; 9 bases are a match to TRBD1. The V segment lost 10 bases and the J segment 7 bases; nucleotides outside the gene matches: 2. Looked up from germline, CDR1 is ENHRY and CDR2 is SYGVKD. This CDR3 comprises 12 residues. As DNA, the CDR3 is TGTGCCACCGGACAGGGGAATTCACCCCTCCACTTT. Translated: CATGQGNSPLHF.

The CDR3 nucleotides are TGTGCCAGCAGCGTAGACTCAACAGGGCAGGAGCAGTTCTTC. Protein product: CASSVDSTGQEQFF. The J gene is TRBJ2-1, the V gene TRBV9, with a weak D call TRBD1 (6 bases). V gave up 0 bases and J gave up 10 bases, with 14 bases separating them. CDR1 is SGDLS and CDR2 is YYNGEE in the germline V gene. CDR3 size: 14 residues.

The chain combines TRBV21-1 with TRBJ2-1; the table's D call of TRBD1 was not tested on the DNA. TRBV21-1 is reported as a pseudogene. The CDR3 consists of 17 residues. The CDR3: CASSAFPGTGVNNEQFF. In DNA form, the CDR3 reads TGTGCCAGCAGCGCTTTTCCCGGGACAGGGGTCAACAATGAGCAGTTCTTC.

The chain joins TRBV10-1 to TRBJ2-1; 12 nucleotides match TRBD2. Germline trimming cut 6 bases from V and 6 bases from J; bases unmatched to any gene: 6. CDR3 length equals 15 residues. The germline V gene has CDR1 WNHNN and CDR2 SYGVQD (reference sequence). The CDR3 spells CASSPTSGRLNEQFF. As DNA, the CDR3 is TGCGCCAGCAGCCCGACTAGCGGGAGACTCAATGAGCAGTTCTTC.